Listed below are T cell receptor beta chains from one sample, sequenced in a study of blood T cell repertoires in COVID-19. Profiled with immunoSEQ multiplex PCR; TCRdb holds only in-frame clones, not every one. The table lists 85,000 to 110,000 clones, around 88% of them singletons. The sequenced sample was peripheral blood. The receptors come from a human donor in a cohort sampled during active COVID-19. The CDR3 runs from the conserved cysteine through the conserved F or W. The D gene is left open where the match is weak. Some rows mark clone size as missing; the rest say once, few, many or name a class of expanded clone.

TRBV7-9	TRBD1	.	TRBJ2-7	TGTGCCAGCAGCTCGACAGGGCCCCTTATCTACGAGCAGTACTTC	CASSSTGPLIYEQYF
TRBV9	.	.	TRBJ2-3	TGTGCCAGCAGCGTACGGGGGAGCACAGATACGCAGTATTTT	CASSVRGSTDTQYF
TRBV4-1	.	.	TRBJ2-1	TGCGCCAGCAGCCAAGATTGGGGTGGGGCAGGGAACAATGAGCAGTTCTTC	CASSQDWGGAGNNEQFF
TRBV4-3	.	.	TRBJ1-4	TGCGCCAGCAGCCAAGATCGCGCGTCAGGGGACGAAAAACTGTTTTTT	CASSQDRASGDEKLFF
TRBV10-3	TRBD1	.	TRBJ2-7	TGTGCCATCAGTGCCGGACAGGAAACCTACGAGCAGTACTTC	CAISAGQETYEQYF
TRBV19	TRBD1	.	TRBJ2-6	TGTGCCAGTAGTAAAGGACAGGGGGGCTCTGGGGCCAACGTCCTGACTTTC	CASSKGQGGSGANVLTF
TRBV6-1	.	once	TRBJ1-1	TGTGCCAGCAGTGAAGCGTTAGGAGACTTGGCTTTCTTT	CASSEALGDLAFF
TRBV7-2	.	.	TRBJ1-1	TGTGCCAGCAGCCGCGCGGGGAGGACTGAAGCTTTCTTT	CASSRAGRTEAFF
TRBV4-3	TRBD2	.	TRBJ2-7	TGCGCCAGCAGCCACGGGACTAGCAGCTACGAGCAGTACTTC	CASSHGTSSYEQYF
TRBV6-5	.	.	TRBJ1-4	TGTGCCAGCACCTCAGGGATGGGGCGGGAAAAACTGTTTTTT	CASTSGMGREKLFF
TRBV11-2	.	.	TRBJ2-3	TGTGCCAGCAGCTTAGACAGGATAACAGATACGCAGTATTTT	CASSLDRITDTQYF
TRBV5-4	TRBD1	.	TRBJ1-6	TGTGCCAGCGGGGCCGGGACAGGGGGTTATAATTCACCCCTCCACTTT	CASGAGTGGYNSPLHF
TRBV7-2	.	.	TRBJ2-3	TGTGCCAGCAGGCTCGGACATAGCACAGATACGCAGTATTTT	CASRLGHSTDTQYF
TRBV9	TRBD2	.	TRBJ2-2	TGTGCCAGCAAGGGTCCCCTTAGCGGGAGGGAGAACACCGGGGAGCTGTTTTTT	CASKGPLSGRENTGELFF
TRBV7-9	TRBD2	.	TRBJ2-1	TGTGCCAGCAGCTACCGACTAGCGGGAGGGGGGTACAATGAGCAGTTCTTC	CASSYRLAGGGYNEQFF
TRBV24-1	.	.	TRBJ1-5	TGTGCCACCAGTGATTTGGGGGTAAGATCAGGGGACAAGGGTCAGCCCCAGCATTTT	CATSDLGVRSGDKGQPQHF
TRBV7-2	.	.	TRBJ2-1	TGTGCCAGCAGCTCCAGGGGGGAGAGGAATGAGCAGTTCTTC	CASSSRGERNEQFF
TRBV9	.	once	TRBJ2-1	TGTGCCAGCAGCGCCCCTTCGGGGGACAATGAGCAGTTCTTC	CASSAPSGDNEQFF
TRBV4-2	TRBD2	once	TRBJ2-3	TGTGCCAGCAGCCAAGAGTCGCAGCGGGGCACGCAGTATTTT	CASSQESQRGTQYF
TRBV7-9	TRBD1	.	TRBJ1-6	TGTGCCAGCAGCCGGTGGGACAGGTTGGTGGCACCCCTCCACTTT	CASSRWDRLVAPLHF
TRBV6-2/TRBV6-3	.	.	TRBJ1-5	TGTGCCAGCAGTTACACAGGAACCTACAATCAGCCCCAGCATTTT	CASSYTGTYNQPQHF
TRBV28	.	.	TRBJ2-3	TGTGCCAGCACCTTGCTTCGGTCCACAGATACGCAGTATTTT	CASTLLRSTDTQYF
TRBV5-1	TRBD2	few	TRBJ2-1	TGCGCCAGTGGACTAGCGGGACCCTACAATGAGCAGTTCTTC	CASGLAGPYNEQFF
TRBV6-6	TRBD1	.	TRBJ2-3	TGTGCCAGCAGTCTCAGAGGGGGGGACAGGGGACGACCGGTTGATACGCAGTATTTT	CASSLRGGDRGRPVDTQYF
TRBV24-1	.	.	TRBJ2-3	TGTGCCACCAGTGATCCAGCGACTAGCACAGATACGCAGTATTTT	CATSDPATSTDTQYF
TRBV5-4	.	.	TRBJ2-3	TGTGCCAGCAGGGACCTCCACCAGTGGGGGGGCACAGATACGCAGTATTTT	CASRDLHQWGGTDTQYF
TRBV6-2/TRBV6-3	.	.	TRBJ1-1	TGTGCCAGCAGTTCTTGGGCGGGTGGAGCTTTCTTT	CASSSWAGGAFF
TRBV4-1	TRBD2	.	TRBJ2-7	TGCGCCAGCAGGGGCCCGAGACTAGCGGAAGGCGAGCAGTACTTC	CASRGPRLAEGEQYF
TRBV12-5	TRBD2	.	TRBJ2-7	TGTGCTAGTGGTTTGACTAGCGGGGGTCGCTACGAGCAGTACTTC	CASGLTSGGRYEQYF
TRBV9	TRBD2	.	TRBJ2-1	TGTGCCAGCAGCGATGCGGGGGGCACCTACAATGAGCAGTTCTTC	CASSDAGGTYNEQFF
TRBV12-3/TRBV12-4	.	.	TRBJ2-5	TGTGCCAGCAGTTGGGAGCGGGAGACCCAGTACTTC	CASSWERETQYF
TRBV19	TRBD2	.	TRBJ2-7	TGTGCCAGTAGCGGGCGGGGGGCCCCCTACGAGCAGTACTTC	CASSGRGAPYEQYF
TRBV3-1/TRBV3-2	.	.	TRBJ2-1	TGTGCCAGCAGCCAAGGGAGGTCCTCCTACAATGAGCAGTTCTTC	CASSQGRSSYNEQFF
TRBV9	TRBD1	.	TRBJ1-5	TGTGCCAGCAGCGCAGAGACAGGGTGGGGACCCCAGCATTTT	CASSAETGWGPQHF
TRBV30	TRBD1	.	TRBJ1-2	TGTGCCTGGAGCCCTGACGGGACAGGTCGTGGCTACACCTTC	CAWSPDGTGRGYTF
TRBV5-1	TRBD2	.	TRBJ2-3	TGCGCCAGCAGTACTAGCGGGAGTACAGATACGCAGTATTTT	CASSTSGSTDTQYF
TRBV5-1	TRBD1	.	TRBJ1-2	TGCGCCAGCTCTCAGGGGGCGGATAACTATGGCTACACCTTC	CASSQGADNYGYTF
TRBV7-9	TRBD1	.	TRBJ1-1	TGTGCCAGCAGCGACGGGCCGACAGGGGGCGTCACTGAAGCTTTCTTT	CASSDGPTGGVTEAFF
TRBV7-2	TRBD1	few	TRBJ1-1	TGTGCCAGCAGCCTAGGACAGGGATACACTGAAGCTTTCTTT	CASSLGQGYTEAFF
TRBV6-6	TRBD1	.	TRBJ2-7	TGTGCCAGCAGTCCAACCTTAACCCGACAGGGAGCCTACGAGCAGTACTTC	CASSPTLTRQGAYEQYF
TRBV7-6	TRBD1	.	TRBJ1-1	TGTGCCAGCAGCTTAGCGGCATCAGGGGGAGAAGCTTTCTTT	CASSLAASGGEAFF
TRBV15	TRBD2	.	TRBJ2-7	TGTGCCACCAGCATGCGGGGAGGGCCCTCTCAGTCCCGGTACGAGCAGTACTTC	CATSMRGGPSQSRYEQYF
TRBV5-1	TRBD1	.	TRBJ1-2	TGCGCCAGCAGCCTACAGATGGACAGGGGTCGGGGCTACACCTTC	CASSLQMDRGRGYTF
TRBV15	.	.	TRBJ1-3	TGTGCCACCAGCAGAGAAGGCAGGGCCCCTGGAAACACCATATATTTT	CATSREGRAPGNTIYF
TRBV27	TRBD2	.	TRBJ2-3	TGTGCCAGCGGCAGGACTAGCGGGACTGTAGATACGCAGTATTTT	CASGRTSGTVDTQYF
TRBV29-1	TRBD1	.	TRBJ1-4	TGCAGCGTTCGCCGGACAGGGAATTTGGGTGAAAAACTGTTTTTT	CSVRRTGNLGEKLFF
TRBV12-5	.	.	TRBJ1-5	TGTGCTAGTGCTGGAGGGGACCTCAATCAGCCCCAGCATTTT	CASAGGDLNQPQHF
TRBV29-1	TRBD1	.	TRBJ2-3	TGCAGCGTATCCGACAGGGGGCGGTCAGATACGCAGTATTTT	CSVSDRGRSDTQYF
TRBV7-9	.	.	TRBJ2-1	TGTGCCAGCAGCAAAGGGGTAGCGCAGCAGTTCTTC	CASSKGVAQQFF
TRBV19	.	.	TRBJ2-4	TGTGCCAGTATCTCCCCCCGGAAGCAGGGTTCCAAAAACATTCAGTACTTC	CASISPRKQGSKNIQYF
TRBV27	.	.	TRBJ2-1	TGTGCCAGCACACCTCGGAGGGGTTTTTTCAATGAGCAGTTCTTC	CASTPRRGFFNEQFF
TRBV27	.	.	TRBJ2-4	TGTGCCAGCAGTGTAAACAGGGATCGAGCCAAAAACATTCAGTACTTC	CASSVNRDRAKNIQYF
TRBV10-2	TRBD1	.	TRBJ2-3	TGCGCCATCGCGACAGGGTTAGGATACACAGATACGCAGTATTTT	CAIATGLGYTDTQYF
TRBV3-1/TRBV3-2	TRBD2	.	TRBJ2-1	TGTGCCAGCAGCCAGGGACTAGCGGGAGTTGGTGAGCAGTTCTTC	CASSQGLAGVGEQFF
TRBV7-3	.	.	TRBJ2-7	TGTGCCAGCAGCCCGCAGGGGGGTCCGACCTACGAGCAGTACTTC	CASSPQGGPTYEQYF
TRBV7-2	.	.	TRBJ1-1	TGTGCCAGCAGCGGCAGGGTTTGGACTGAAGCTTTCTTT	CASSGRVWTEAFF
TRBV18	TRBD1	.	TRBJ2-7	TGTGCCAGCTCACCGGTCCCGGGACAGCGCTACGAGCAGTACTTC	CASSPVPGQRYEQYF
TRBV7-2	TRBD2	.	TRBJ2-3	TGTGCCAGCCCTCGGGAGGCGGTGCAGACCACAGATACGCAGTATTTT	CASPREAVQTTDTQYF
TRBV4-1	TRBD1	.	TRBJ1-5	TGCGCCAGCAGCCCCGGCCCCCGGACAGGGGGCAATCAGCCCCAGCATTTT	CASSPGPRTGGNQPQHF